These T cell receptor beta chains were read from a single sample in a study of T cell repertoires in cytomegalovirus infection. TCRdb redid the calling of the reads with MiXCR, one entry per CDR3 protein. This table has about 280,000 distinct CDR3 sequences, less than 25% appearing once. For these receptors, no antigen is known. The sample was cultured PBMCs, taken from culture after CMV antigen stimulation. These receptors were taken from a human donor in good health (CMV status not recorded). Some clones in this sample may be carry-over from other donors' samples. Each CDR3 is given with its conserved first and last residue. The order of the fields is CDR3 DNA, CDR3 protein, D gene, V gene, clone size, J gene. The D gene is left open where the match is weak. Clone size is shown for a subset of rows, as once, few, many or a class of expanded clone.

TGTGCCAGCAGAGAGCGGGAGGGTGATACGCAGTATTTT | CASREREGDTQYF | TRBD2 | TRBV2 | few | TRBJ2-3
TGCAGTGCTAGGAGGGGCCCTAGCACAGATACGCAGTATTTT | CSARRGPSTDTQYF | . | TRBV20-1 | . | TRBJ2-3
TGTGCCAGTAGTATAATCAGCGGGGACCCCTACGAGCAGTACTTC | CASSIISGDPYEQYF | TRBD2 | TRBV19 | . | TRBJ2-7
TGTGCCAGCAGGAAGAGCAACTCTGGAAACACCATATATTTT | CASRKSNSGNTIYF | . | TRBV28 | . | TRBJ1-3
TGTGCCACCGCAACTCTCAGGGGGGAGACCCAGTACTTC | CATATLRGETQYF | TRBD1 | TRBV25-1 | few | TRBJ2-5
TGTGCCAGCAGCTACCCGGGGATCACCTACGAGCAGTACTTC | CASSYPGITYEQYF | . | TRBV7-2 | many | TRBJ2-7
TGTGCCAGCAGTTTAACGGGAGGAGGGTACAATGAGCAGTTCTTC | CASSLTGGGYNEQFF | TRBD2 | TRBV12-3/TRBV12-4 | few | TRBJ2-1
TGTGCCAGCAGTGTTAGCTCCATTTACAATGAGCAGTTCTTC | CASSVSSIYNEQFF | . | TRBV2 | . | TRBJ2-1
TGCAGTGCCCTAGCGGGAGTTGGAGATACGCAGTATTTT | CSALAGVGDTQYF | TRBD2 | TRBV20-1 | few | TRBJ2-3
TGTGCCAGCAGTTTTGGTGTTGGGAGGACTACGCAGTATTTT | CASSFGVGRTTQYF | . | TRBV12-3/TRBV12-4 | few | TRBJ2-3
TGTGCCAGCAGTAACGGGAGGAGCGGAGGCCACAATGAGCAGTTCTTC | CASSNGRSGGHNEQFF | TRBD2 | TRBV6-8 | few | TRBJ2-1
TGTGCCAGTAGTATACGCCTAGCGGGGGGAAGAGGGTACAATGAGCAGTTCTTC | CASSIRLAGGRGYNEQFF | TRBD2 | TRBV19 | few | TRBJ2-1
TGTGCCAGCAGCCCCGGCTTGGGGGCGGGTCAGCCCCAGCATTTT | CASSPGLGAGQPQHF | . | TRBV7-2 | . | TRBJ1-5
TGTGCCAGCAGCCCAGCCGGCCGGAACGGGGAGCTGTTTTTT | CASSPAGRNGELFF | . | TRBV28 | . | TRBJ2-2
TGTGCCACCAGCCTTACCCCTAGCGGGAGTAACACCGGGGAGCTGTTTTTT | CATSLTPSGSNTGELFF | TRBD2 | TRBV24-1 | few | TRBJ2-2
TGTGCCAGCAGCTTATCAGCAGGCATGAACACTGAAGCTTTCTTT | CASSLSAGMNTEAFF | . | TRBV7-4 | . | TRBJ1-1
TGTGCCAGCAGTGGTAGCGGGGGAGTCTCCTACGAGCAGTACTTC | CASSGSGGVSYEQYF | TRBD2 | TRBV12-3/TRBV12-4 | many | TRBJ2-7
TGTGCCAGCAGCTTAATGGCGGGAGCCGGTTACAATGAGCAGTTCTTC | CASSLMAGAGYNEQFF | TRBD2 | TRBV7-2 | few | TRBJ2-1
TGCAGTGCTAGCGCGGGAGTAGCGTACGAGCAGTACTTC | CSASAGVAYEQYF | TRBD2 | TRBV20-1 | few | TRBJ2-7
TGTGCCAGCAGCTTAGCACCGGCGGGGAACCAAGAGACCCAGTACTTC | CASSLAPAGNQETQYF | . | TRBV7-9 | . | TRBJ2-5
TGTGCCAGCAGCTATCCAAAGAGCGGGGGGGGATCTTACAATGAGCAGTTCTTC | CASSYPKSGGGSYNEQFF | TRBD2 | TRBV7-2 | few | TRBJ2-1
TGTGCCAGCTCAAAATCAAAGGGAAGCGGGGCCCACACTGAAGCTTTCTTT | CASSKSKGSGAHTEAFF | . | TRBV7-9 | many | TRBJ1-1
TGTGCCAGCTCACCAGGGTCTAGTGGAAATGAGCAGTTCTTC | CASSPGSSGNEQFF | . | TRBV18 | . | TRBJ2-1
TGTGCCAGCAGCTTAGTCCAGGGGACCTACAATGAGCAGTTCTTC | CASSLVQGTYNEQFF | . | TRBV7-2 | many | TRBJ2-1
TGCAGCGTAATCACGGGAGGGCCAGCAGATACGCAGTATTTT | CSVITGGPADTQYF | TRBD2 | TRBV29-1 | few | TRBJ2-3
TGTGCCAGCAGCTTCGGAGTCTCCTACGAGCAGTACTTC | CASSFGVSYEQYF | . | TRBV7-2 | many | TRBJ2-7
TGTGCCAGCAGCTTAACCACGGAGGGCCGGGAGACCCAGTACTTC | CASSLTTEGRETQYF | . | TRBV7-9 | . | TRBJ2-5
TGCGCCAGCAGCCTCGAGCCGGGACTAGCCCCCTACAATGAGCAGTTCTTC | CASSLEPGLAPYNEQFF | TRBD2 | TRBV4-1 | . | TRBJ2-1
TGTGCCAGCAGCAGTATTTGGGATACGCAGTATTTT | CASSSIWDTQYF | . | TRBV7-9 | few | TRBJ2-3
TGTGCCAGCAGTAGGACAGGGCTGGAGACCCAGTACTTC | CASSRTGLETQYF | TRBD1 | TRBV2 | . | TRBJ2-5
TGTGCCAGCAGCTTAGGGGGCTGGACCGGGGAGCTGTTTTTT | CASSLGGWTGELFF | . | TRBV7-2 | many | TRBJ2-2
TGTGCCAGCAGTTGGAGGGGGCAACTCAACAATGAGCAGTTCTTC | CASSWRGQLNNEQFF | . | TRBV28 | . | TRBJ2-1
TGCGCCAGCAGCCCAGGGACTAGCGGGAGATGGGGCACAGATACGCAGTATTTT | CASSPGTSGRWGTDTQYF | TRBD2 | TRBV4-3 | . | TRBJ2-3
TGTGCCAGTAGTTTGAGGGAGGGCCTTACAGATACGCAGTATTTT | CASSLREGLTDTQYF | TRBD2 | TRBV19 | few | TRBJ2-3
TGTGCCAGCAGCTTTGTGCAGAGCACAGATACGCAGTATTTT | CASSFVQSTDTQYF | . | TRBV7-9 | . | TRBJ2-3
TGTGCCAGCAGCTTAGGGACTAGCGGGAACCTAACCTCCCTCCGGTATTGGAACACAGATACGCAGTATTTT | CASSLGTSGNLTSLRYWNTDTQYF | TRBD2 | TRBV7-9 | few | TRBJ2-3
TGTGCCAGCAGCCAAAGACTAGCGGGAGGGCCGGATACGCAGTATTTT | CASSQRLAGGPDTQYF | TRBD2 | TRBV5-4 | . | TRBJ2-3
TGCAGTGCTAGCGGGAGGTACAATGAGCAGTTCTTC | CSASGRYNEQFF | TRBD2 | TRBV20-1 | . | TRBJ2-1
TGTGCCAGCACCTTTCGACTAGCGGGAGGGGGAACCCACGAGCAGTACTTC | CASTFRLAGGGTHEQYF | TRBD2 | TRBV11-2 | . | TRBJ2-7
TGCGCCAGCAGCGTACAGGGACGTACTGGAAACACCATATATTTT | CASSVQGRTGNTIYF | . | TRBV5-1 | few | TRBJ1-3
TGTGCCAGCAGTTTAGCGCACAGGGACCATGGCTACACCTTC | CASSLAHRDHGYTF | . | TRBV12-3/TRBV12-4 | . | TRBJ1-2
TGCGCCAGCAGTGTAGCGGGAGGTACAGATACGCAGTATTTT | CASSVAGGTDTQYF | TRBD2 | TRBV10-1 | many | TRBJ2-3
TGTGCCAGCAGCCAAGCAGGGAGGACTGAAGCTTTCTTT | CASSQAGRTEAFF | . | TRBV4-2 | few | TRBJ1-1
TGCGCCAGCCTCCCCGTCGGGACTAGCGGGAGGGCAAGGATTTACACCGGGGAGCTGTTTTTT | CASLPVGTSGRARIYTGELFF | TRBD2 | TRBV10-2 | . | TRBJ2-2